This T cell receptor beta chain originates from a study of T-cell reconstitution after alpha-beta-depleted transplantation in children. The TCRbeta library was prepared with unique molecular identifiers. TCRdb itself ran the PCR reads through MiXCR, one entry per CDR3 protein. Of 500,000 or so distinct CDR3 sequences in the sample, 11% are singletons; the top ten hold around 13%. V shed 3 bases and J 2 bases; nucleotides not matched to a gene: 5. The CDR3 has 16 residues. The germline CDR1 and CDR2 sequences are SGHRS and YFSETQ. Study-wide results and caveats: Expanded graft clones, several hundred of them, were reportedly the source of alpha-beta T cells about two months after transplant. Surviving thymic progenitors and recipient T cells were the source of high TCRbeta diversity at day 60 in some patients. The authors attributed T-cell counts and diversity one year after transplant mostly to newly produced T cells.

This clonotype was observed many times. Its antigen is still unknown. This TCR came from a female patient between 2 and 15 years old who had a stem cell transplant for aplastic anemia, so the T cells may come from the graft donor. The rearrangement joins TRBV5-1 to TRBJ2-3; 11 bases line up with TRBD2. Here the sequenced sample was PBMCs, mostly from graft donor cells, taken 180 days after TCRalphabeta/CD19-depleted stem cell transplant. The CDR3 region has the DNA TGCGCCAGCAGCTCCGGGACTAGCGGACCCACAGATACGCAGTATTTT. Translated: CASSSGTSGPTDTQYF.